The 20 T cell receptor beta chains below were found in one sample sequenced in a study of Ad26.COV2.S vaccination and SARS-CoV-2 variants. The protocol was immunoSEQ multiplex PCR, while the TCRdb copy is restricted to in-frame clones and leaves out a portion. The data contain just over 350,000 clones, about 90% of them singletons. The sequences come from peripheral blood, collected after recovery from COVID-19. The receptors derive from a human donor who had recovered from COVID-19.

The V and J genes are TRBV3-1 (or the pseudogene TRBV3-2) and TRBJ1-1; unclear D gene. Trimming shortened V by 4 bases and J by 3 bases, and 12 bases separated the two germline ends. The CDR3 is made up of 14 amino acids. Germline lookup yields CDR1 LGHDT and CDR2 YNNKEL (reference sequence). The CDR3 region is CASSPFKWDTEAFF. In nucleotides, the CDR3 is TGTGCCAGCAGCCCATTCAAATGGGACACTGAAGCTTTCTTT.

J is TRBJ2-7 and V is TRBV5-1; maybe TRBD2 (6 bases). Germline V gene lookup returns CDR1 SGHRS and CDR2 YFSETQ. The length of the CDR3 is 15 residues. V lost 7 bases and J 0 bases, leaving 17 bases between the germline ends. The CDR3 DNA follows: TGCGCCAGCCGTAGCCCGGGACTCTCCTCCTACGAGCAGTACTTC. Amino acid sequence: CASRSPGLSSYEQYF.

The genes are TRBV2 and TRBJ1-2; D is ambiguous. Trimming cost V 4 bases and J 3 bases, with 9 bases left between them. The length of the CDR3 is 13 residues. Germline lookup yields CDR1 SNHLY and CDR2 FYNNEI. The CDR3 spells CASSVALDYGYTF. The CDR3, as DNA: TGTGCCAGCAGTGTGGCTTTGGACTATGGCTACACCTTC.

The chain carries TRBV5-1 and TRBJ1-1, with D uncertain. Germline V gene lookup returns CDR1 SGHRS and CDR2 YFSETQ. CDR3 size: 14 residues. Trimming took 4 bases from V and 3 from J, leaving 13 bases between them. CDR3 sequence (DNA): TGCGCCAGCAGCGTGGACGACGTGGACACTGAAGCTTTCTTT. It encodes CASSVDDVDTEAFF.

The rearrangement uses TRBV5-6 and TRBJ2-1; a possible D gene is TRBD2 (6 bases). Germline CDR1 SGHDT, CDR2 YYEEEE. The V end lost 4 bases, the J end lost 6 bases, and 17 bases lay between the germline ends. There are 15 residues in the CDR3. The DNA of the CDR3 is TGTGCCAGCAGCCTCCTCGGTCGGGGGATCAATGAGCAGTTCTTC. This codes for CASSLLGRGINEQFF.

The chain employs TRBV5-1 and TRBJ2-5; 7 bases map to TRBD2. Unmatched junction bases numbered 6, after V lost 0 bases and J lost 4 bases. Per germline, CDR1 SGHRS and CDR2 YFSETQ. The CDR3 has 15 residues. The CDR3 nucleotides read TGCGCCAGCAGCTTGGCCGGGGGAGGGCGAGAGACCCAGTACTTC. Residues: CASSLAGGGRETQYF. The entire variable domain, with the rest obtained from reference TRBV5-1 and TRBJ2-5, is as follows: KAGVTQTPRYLIKTRGQQVTLSCSPISGHRSVSWYQQTPGQGLQFLFEYFSETQRNKGNFPGRFSGRQFSNSRSEMNVSTLELGDSALYLCASSLAGGGRETQYFGPGTRLLVL.

CDR3 bases: TGTGCCAGCAGCCTCGGAGAGGGATGGACCGGGGAGCTGTTTTTT. The encoded protein is CASSLGEGWTGELFF. The V and J genes are TRBV7-9 and TRBJ2-2, with TRBD2 as a possible D gene (5 bases). V lost 5 bases and J lost 5, with 15 bases in between. The CDR3 length is 15 residues. Germline V gives CDR1 SEHNR, CDR2 FQNEAQ (reference sequence).

The chain recombines TRBV9 with TRBJ1-4; TRBD1 matches at 7 bases. Germline values: CDR1 SGDLS, CDR2 YYNGEE. The CDR3 has 17 residues. With 4 bases clipped from V and 3 bases from J, the junction kept 12 bases outside the gene matches. CDR3 DNA sequence: TGTGCCAGCAGCACCAAGACAGGGTATGATTCTAATGAAAAACTGTTTTTT. This sequence encodes CASSTKTGYDSNEKLFF.

This clone was observed a single time. This chain links TRBV25-1 with TRBJ2-3; a weak D match, TRBD1 (6 bases). Trimming removed 8 bases at V and 4 bases at J, with 16 bases between. The CDR3 is 14 residues long. CDR1 is MGHDK and CDR2 is SYGVNS in the germline V gene. For the CDR3, the DNA is TGTGCCAGCTCCGGAGACAGGTTTCCAGATACGCAGTATTTT. This encodes CASSGDRFPDTQYF.

This chain links TRBV7-2 with TRBJ1-3; 8 bases match TRBD1. This CDR3 is built from 17 residues. The ends lost 3 bases at V and 3 bases at J; junction bases unmatched: 10. From germline, CDR1 is SGHTA and CDR2 FQGNSA. The CDR3 sequence: CASSLFPGGFSGNTIYF. CDR3 sequence (DNA): TGTGCCAGCAGCTTGTTCCCAGGGGGCTTCAGTGGAAACACCATATATTTT.

Concerning this clone itself: One end of the junction varies from germline; a read error may be responsible. The V and J genes are TRBV7-7 and TRBJ1-2, with TRBD1 identical over 7 bases. Germline CDR1 SSHAT, CDR2 FNYEAQ (reference sequence). The CDR3 totals 15 residues. CDR3 loop: CASSDGTESNYGYTF. The DNA for the CDR3 is TGTGCTAGCAGCGACGGGACAGAATCTAACTATGGCTACACCTTC.

The chain carries TRBV27 and TRBJ1-1; weak D call: TRBD1 (6 bases). Germline V gene sequence: CDR1 MNHEY, CDR2 SMNVEV (reference sequence). The CDR3 is 15 residues long. Trimming cost V 5 bases and J 0 bases, with 13 bases left between them. As DNA, the CDR3 is TGTGCCAGCAGTCCCTCCAGGGGCCTGAACACTGAAGCTTTCTTT. Translation: CASSPSRGLNTEAFF.

With regard to this clone: The sample contains more than one DNA sequence encoding this CDR3. The genes are TRBV19 and TRBJ1-1, with D unresolved. V was trimmed by 3 bases and J by 0 bases, leaving 5 bases between them. CDR1 is LNHDA, CDR2 SQIVND, per germline (reference sequence). This CDR3 comprises 13 residues. The CDR3 DNA sequence: TGTGCCAGTAGTATTGCCATGAACACTGAAGCTTTCTTT. Protein sequence: CASSIAMNTEAFF.

As DNA, the CDR3 is TGTGCCAGCAGCCAAGTTCCAGGGACCACCGGGGAGCTGTTTTTT. Its protein product is CASSQVPGTTGELFF. The J gene is TRBJ2-2, the V gene TRBV3-1 (or the pseudogene TRBV3-2); TRBD1 or TRBD2 may be the D gene (5 bases each). The germline gives CDR1 LGHDT, CDR2 YNNKEL (reference sequence). Trimming stripped 1 base from V and 4 bases from J, with 10 bases between. The CDR3 is 15 residues long.

The chain links TRBV2 to TRBJ2-3; D remains ambiguous. The CDR3 has 15 residues. Germline-derived CDR1 and CDR2 are SNHLY and FYNNEI. V was shortened by 5 bases and J by 0 bases, with 12 bases between the two germline ends. CDR3 sequence: CASSLSTASTDTQYF. The CDR3 nucleotides are TGTGCCAGCAGTCTTTCGACGGCTAGCACAGATACGCAGTATTTT.

The chain carries TRBV9 and TRBJ1-4; no clear D. Deletions cut 4 bases from V and 0 bases from J, with 10 bases between. The germline V gene has CDR1 SGDLS and CDR2 YYNGEE. The CDR3 is made up of 15 amino acids. Here the CDR3 DNA reads TGTGCCAGCAGCCCCCACTCGTCAACTAATGAAAAACTGTTTTTT. As protein: CASSPHSSTNEKLFF.

The chain employs TRBV7-9 and TRBJ1-5; D gene uncertain. CDR3 length: 15 residues. V gave up 1 base and J gave up 8 bases, with 15 bases separating them. CDR1 is SEHNR and CDR2 is FQNEAQ in the germline V gene (reference sequence). CDR3: CASSLDDQKGEPQHF. The CDR3 DNA reads as TGTGCCAGCAGCTTAGATGACCAGAAGGGTGAGCCCCAGCATTTT.

This chain connects TRBV29-1 to TRBJ2-3; D might be TRBD1 or TRBD2, each matching 5 bases. V gave up 5 bases and J gave up 8 bases, with 14 bases separating them. The CDR3 contains 12 residues. Germline V gene sequence: CDR1 SQVTM, CDR2 ANQGSEA. CDR3 amino acids: CSVLGRRVTQYF. CDR3 in DNA: TGCAGCGTTCTGGGACGGAGAGTTACGCAGTATTTT.

The J gene is TRBJ1-2, the V gene TRBV18, with TRBD1 as a possible D gene (5 bases). V was shortened by 3 bases and J by 3 bases, with 11 bases between the two germline ends. CDR1 and CDR2 from the germline V gene are KGHSH and LQKENI. This CDR3 has 14 residues. CDR3 amino acids: CASSPSGGYYGYTF. The CDR3 DNA is TGTGCCAGCTCACCTTCGGGGGGATACTATGGCTACACCTTC.

The V call is TRBV5-1, the J call TRBJ2-3; 8 nucleotides match TRBD2. V lost 4 bases to trimming and J lost 3 bases; unmatched junction nucleotides: 13. The CDR3 covers 17 residues. Germline lookup yields CDR1 SGHRS and CDR2 YFSETQ. The CDR3 sequence: CASSLSRAGVFTDTQYF. The CDR3 DNA follows: TGCGCCAGCAGCCTTTCCCGAGCGGGGGTATTTACAGATACGCAGTATTTT.